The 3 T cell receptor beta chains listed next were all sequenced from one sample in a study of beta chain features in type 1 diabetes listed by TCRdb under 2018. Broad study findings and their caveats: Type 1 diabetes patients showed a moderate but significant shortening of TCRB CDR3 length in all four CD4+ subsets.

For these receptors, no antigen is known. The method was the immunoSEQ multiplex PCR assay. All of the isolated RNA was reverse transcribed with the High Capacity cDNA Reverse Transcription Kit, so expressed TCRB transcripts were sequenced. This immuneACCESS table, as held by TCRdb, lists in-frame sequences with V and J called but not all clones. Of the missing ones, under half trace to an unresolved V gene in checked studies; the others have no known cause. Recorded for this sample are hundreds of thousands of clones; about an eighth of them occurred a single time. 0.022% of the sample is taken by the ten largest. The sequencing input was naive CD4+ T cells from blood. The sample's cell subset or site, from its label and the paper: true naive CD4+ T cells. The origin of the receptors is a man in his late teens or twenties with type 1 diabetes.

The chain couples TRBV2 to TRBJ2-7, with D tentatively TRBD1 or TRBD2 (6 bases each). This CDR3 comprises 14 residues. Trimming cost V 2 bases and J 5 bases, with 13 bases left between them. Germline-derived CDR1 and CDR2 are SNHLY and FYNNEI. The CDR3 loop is CASSERGRGDEQYF. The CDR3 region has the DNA TGTGCCAGCAGTGAACGGGGGCGCGGTGACGAGCAGTACTTC. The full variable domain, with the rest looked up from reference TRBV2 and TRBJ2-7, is EPEVTQTPSHQVTQMGQEVILRCVPISNHLYFYWYRQILGQKVEFLVSFYNNEISEKSEIFDDQFSVERPDGSNFTLKIRSTKLEDSAMYFCASSERGRGDEQYFGPGTRLTVT.

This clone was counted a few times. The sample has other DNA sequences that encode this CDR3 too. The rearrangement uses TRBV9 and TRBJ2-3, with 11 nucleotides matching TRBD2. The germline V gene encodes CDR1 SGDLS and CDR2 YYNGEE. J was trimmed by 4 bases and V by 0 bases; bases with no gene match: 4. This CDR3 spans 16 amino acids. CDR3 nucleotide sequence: TGTGCCAGCAGCGTAGGAATTAGCGGGGGGGCAGATACGCAGTATTTT. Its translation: CASSVGISGGADTQYF.

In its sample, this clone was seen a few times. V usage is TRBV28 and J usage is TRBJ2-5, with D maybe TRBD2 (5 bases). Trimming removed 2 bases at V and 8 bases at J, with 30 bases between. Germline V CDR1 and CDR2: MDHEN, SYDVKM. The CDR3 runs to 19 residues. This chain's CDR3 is CASSLRIPPWQTAGGTQYF. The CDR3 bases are TGTGCCAGCAGTTTACGTATTCCCCCCTGGCAAACGGCGGGTGGTACCCAGTACTTC. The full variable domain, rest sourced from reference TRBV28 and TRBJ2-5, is DVKVTQSSRYLVKRTGEKVFLECVQDMDHENMFWYRQDPGLGLRLIYFSYDVKMKEKGDIPEGYSVSREKKERFSLILESASTNQTSMYLCASSLRIPPWQTAGGTQYFGPGTRLLVL.